Presented here are 20 T cell receptor beta chains from one specimen sequenced in a study of radiotherapy plus CTLA-4 blockade in lung cancer (dated by TCRdb to the late 2010s). The receptor library was made with the immunoSEQ multiplex PCR assay. Held by TCRdb, this immuneACCESS table contains in-frame sequences only and omits some clones. Under half of the omission traces to an unresolved V gene where checked; the cause of the rest is unknown. A total of 40,000 or so clones appear in this sample, roughly 75% of them only once. The ten largest account for 9.8% of the sample. Source: peripheral blood, taken from a patient treated with radiotherapy plus ipilimumab. Receptor source: a human donor with non-small cell lung cancer who had stable disease on radiotherapy plus ipilimumab.

The V gene is TRBV5-6, the J gene TRBJ1-5; the D gene is possibly TRBD1 (6 bases). CDR1 and CDR2 (germline): SGHDT, YYEEEE. V gave up 3 bases and J gave up 7 bases, with 14 bases separating them. The CDR3 loop spans 14 amino acids. CDR3 in amino acids: CASSSQGWGQPQHF. As DNA, the CDR3 is TGTGCCAGCAGCTCTCAGGGGTGGGGCCAGCCCCAGCATTTT. The variable domain in full, with the rest retrieved from reference TRBV5-6 and TRBJ1-5, is DAGVTQSPTHLIKTRGQQVTLRCSPKSGHDTVSWYQQALGQGPQFIFQYYEEEERQRGNFPDRFSGHQFPNYSSELNVNALLLGDSALYLCASSSQGWGQPQHFGDGTRLSIL.

In this sample, this clone turned up a few times. The chain is built from TRBV6-1 and TRBJ1-2; D is unclear. The length of the CDR3 is 11 residues. The germline V gene has CDR1 MNHNS and CDR2 SASEGT. Trimming left V 6 bases short and J 4 bases short, with 6 bases between. The CDR3 sequence: CASRAFYGYTF. In DNA, the CDR3 is TGTGCCAGCAGGGCCTTCTATGGCTACACCTTC.

The count of this clone is one. The J gene is TRBJ2-2, the V gene TRBV4-1; possible D gene TRBD1, 5 bases. This CDR3 has 19 residues. Trimming left V 0 bases short and J 1 base short, with 18 bases between. Germline V gene data show CDR1 as MGHRA and CDR2 as YSYEKL. The CDR3 region has the DNA TGCGCCAGCAGCCAAGATAGGGGTTACCGGGCCAAGAACACCGGGGAGCTGTTTTTT. Residues: CASSQDRGYRAKNTGELFF.

The chain joins TRBV5-8 to TRBJ1-2; 9 bases fit TRBD1. CDR3 length equals 16 residues. Unmatched junction bases numbered 9, after V lost 2 bases and J lost 4 bases. Germline values: CDR1 SGHTS, CDR2 YDEGEE. CDR3 sequence: CASSFGTGSFFYGYTF. CDR3 nucleotide sequence: TGTGCCAGCAGCTTTGGGACAGGGTCTTTTTTCTATGGCTACACCTTC.

This clone occurred a few times. DNA for the CDR3: TGTGCCAGCAGCTTAAAGGGGAATTATAATTCACCCCTCCACTTT. Translating gives CASSLKGNYNSPLHF. V gene TRBV7-3 combines with J gene TRBJ1-6; weak D call: TRBD1 (5 bases). The CDR3 sequence is 15 residues long. Germline CDR1 reads SGHTA; CDR2 reads FQGTGA. Trimming removed 1 base from V and 4 bases from J, with 8 bases in between.

The rearrangement uses TRBV6-5 and TRBJ2-7; 8 nucleotides agree with TRBD2. The CDR3 has 16 amino acids. The germline CDR1 and CDR2 sequences are MNHEY and SVGAGI. Losses at the gene ends were 2 bases for V and 3 bases for J; bases not matched to a gene: 9. The CDR3 is CASSYRRGGVYYEQYF. The CDR3 DNA reads TGTGCCAGCAGTTACCGTCGGGGGGGGGTGTACTACGAGCAGTACTTC.

V usage is TRBV6-5 and J usage is TRBJ1-5; 7 bases are a match to TRBD1. Germline V lookup: CDR1 MNHEY, CDR2 SVGAGI. The trim removed 6 bases at V and 5 bases at J, leaving 7 bases unmatched. The CDR3 covers 14 residues. This chain's CDR3 is CASSQGQRYQPQHF. CDR3 bases: TGTGCCAGCAGCCAGGGACAGCGCTATCAGCCCCAGCATTTT.

The chain combines TRBV13 with TRBJ1-2; maybe TRBD1 (6 bases). V was clipped by 5 bases and J by 0 bases, with 16 bases between them. Germline CDR1 is PRHDT and CDR2 is FYEKMQ (reference sequence). The CDR3 totals 16 residues. CDR3 DNA sequence: TGTGCCAGCAGCGAGACGACAGGTAAAACTAACTATGGCTACACCTTC. This encodes CASSETTGKTNYGYTF.

This clone was detected a few times. Mismatch with germline at one junction end may stem from a read error. This rearrangement joins TRBV5-1 to TRBJ2-7; D ambiguous. CDR3 length equals 11 residues. Germline lookup yields CDR1 SGHRS and CDR2 YFSETQ. As DNA, the CDR3 is TGTGCCAGCAGCCAACGGTACGAGCAGTACTTC. Translating it yields CASSQRYEQYF.

J is TRBJ2-7 and V is TRBV6-4; 7 bases agree with TRBD2. Germline V gene lookup returns CDR1 MRHNA and CDR2 SNTAGT. This CDR3 has 13 amino acids. The junction had 7 bases not matched to a gene; V was cut back by 5 bases and J by 6 bases. CDR3 sequence (DNA): TGTGCCAGCAGTCCTGGGGGGGTATCCGAGCAGTACTTC. Translation: CASSPGGVSEQYF.

The CDR3 loop reads CASSLPGLDHDTQYF. As DNA, the CDR3 is TGTGCCAGCAGCTTACCGGGACTGGACCACGATACGCAGTATTTT. The chain joins TRBV7-8 to TRBJ2-3; the D gene is possibly TRBD2 (6 bases). Trimming stripped 2 bases from V and 6 bases from J, with 15 bases between. This CDR3 has 15 amino acids. Germline assignment: CDR1 SGHVS and CDR2 FQNEAQ.

The chain has TRBV6-5 and TRBJ1-1, with D possibly TRBD1 on 6 matching bases. The CDR3 loop spans 13 amino acids. The V end lost 6 bases, the J end lost 5 bases, and 13 bases lay between the germline ends. From germline, CDR1 is MNHEY and CDR2 SVGAGI. The CDR3 region is CASSREGGTEAFF. The CDR3 nucleotides read TGTGCCAGCAGCAGAGAGGGGGGGACTGAAGCTTTCTTT.

The chain recombines TRBV18 with TRBJ1-1; D might be TRBD1 (6 bases). The V gene's germline CDR1 is KGHSH and CDR2 LQKENI. This CDR3 has 15 residues. Trimming cost V 3 bases and J 7 bases, with 18 bases left between them. The CDR3 protein is CASSPDRRKGGEAFF. As DNA, the CDR3 is TGTGCCAGCTCACCCGACAGGAGGAAAGGAGGTGAAGCTTTCTTT. The whole variable domain, filled in from reference TRBV18 and TRBJ1-1, reads NAGVMQNPRHLVRRRGQEARLRCSPMKGHSHVYWYRQLPEEGLKFMVYLQKENIIDESGMPKERFSAEFPKEGPSILRIQQVVRGDSAAYFCASSPDRRKGGEAFFGQGTRLTVV.

J is TRBJ1-1 and V is TRBV5-1; 12 bases fit TRBD1. Germline CDR1 SGHRS, CDR2 YFSETQ. V shed 0 bases, J shed 0 bases, and the junction held 6 bases outside the gene matches. The CDR3 covers 18 residues. The chain's CDR3 is CASSLGDRGPFMNTEAFF. CDR3 in DNA: TGCGCCAGCAGCTTGGGGGACAGGGGGCCGTTCATGAACACTGAAGCTTTCTTT.

The V call is TRBV7-9, the J call TRBJ1-2; 7 nucleotides match TRBD1. This CDR3 is 15 amino acids long. Losses at the gene ends were 5 bases for V and 3 bases for J; bases not matched to a gene: 9. Germline V lookup: CDR1 SEHNR, CDR2 FQNEAQ (reference sequence). CDR3 coding DNA: TGTGCCAGCAGCGCCTGGGACAGACTAGACTATGGCTACACCTTC. This codes for CASSAWDRLDYGYTF.

This clone was counted once. The gene calls are TRBV18 and TRBJ1-1, with a weak D call TRBD1 (5 bases). CDR1 is KGHSH, CDR2 LQKENI, per germline. The CDR3 is made up of 14 amino acids. The ends were cut back, 2 bases at V and 1 base at J, with 8 bases in the middle. The chain's CDR3 is CASSPFTGNTEAFF. The CDR3 DNA reads TGTGCCAGCTCACCATTTACAGGGAACACTGAAGCTTTCTTT.

This chain links TRBV5-1 with TRBJ1-1; tentatively, D is TRBD1 (5 bases). Germline values: CDR1 SGHRS, CDR2 YFSETQ. The CDR3 extends over 14 amino acids. Trimming left V 3 bases short and J 3 bases short, with 12 bases between. CDR3 bases: TGCGCCAGCAGCTCAGCGGGGGGGTACACTGAAGCTTTCTTT. Amino acid sequence: CASSSAGGYTEAFF.

In its sample, this clone was seen a few times. The chain links TRBV18 to TRBJ2-1; 10 positions match TRBD1. Germline-derived CDR1 and CDR2 are KGHSH and LQKENI. V trimming: 3 bases; J trimming: 6 bases; junction bases outside the gene matches: 8. This CDR3 has 16 residues. This CDR3 reads CASSPPGQGISNEQFF. CDR3 in DNA: TGTGCCAGCTCACCCCCGGGACAGGGGATTTCCAATGAGCAGTTCTTC.

V and J are TRBV5-6 and TRBJ1-1, with 10 bases aligning to TRBD1. This CDR3 region has 15 residues. Trimming cost V 4 bases and J 0 bases; bases outside gene matches: 3. Germline assignment: CDR1 SGHDT and CDR2 YYEEEE. The CDR3 sequence: CASSKGTGVNTEAFF. The CDR3 DNA sequence: TGTGCCAGCAGCAAGGGGACAGGGGTGAACACTGAAGCTTTCTTT.

The J gene is TRBJ1-1, the V gene TRBV7-3; D might be TRBD1 (5 bases). Per the germline V gene, CDR1 is SGHTA and CDR2 is FQGTGA. The V and J ends lost 5 bases and 1 base respectively, with 11 bases between them. There are 14 residues in the CDR3. CDR3 DNA sequence: TGTGCCAGCAGCGTCCAGGGCAAGAACACTGAAGCTTTCTTT. This translates into CASSVQGKNTEAFF.